This T cell receptor (beta chain) stems from a study of Graves' ophthalmopathy and Graves' hyperthyroidism. Study-wide findings and caveats: Forecasting of ophthalmopathy progression by the model achieved about 69% sensitivity and around 77% specificity.

RNA transcripts were the source from which TCR beta CDR3 regions were amplified. The authors performed first-round RT-PCR with HTBI primers and then a second-round multiplex PCR. TCRdb re-derived calls from the multiplex PCR reads in MiXCR, one entry per CDR3 protein. The top ten clones hold roughly 4.5% of a sample with about 550,000 distinct CDR3 sequences, just under 40% of them seen once. Eligible hyperthyroidism cases comprised new diagnoses of under 2 months' duration in individuals aged 18 to 65. The CDR3 is 13 amino acids. The ends were cut back, 2 bases at V and 1 base at J, with 5 bases in the middle. Worth noting for this clonotype: The target antigen is unknown.

This receptor was obtained from an adult man with Graves' hyperthyroidism. This rearrangement joins TRBV12-3 or TRBV12-4 to TRBJ1-1; D is ambiguous. Sequencing was carried out using peripheral blood or thyroid tissue (not recorded which). The CDR3 region has the DNA TGTGCCAGCAGTTTAAGGACGAACACTGAAGCTTTCTTT. Encoded protein: CASSLRTNTEAFF.